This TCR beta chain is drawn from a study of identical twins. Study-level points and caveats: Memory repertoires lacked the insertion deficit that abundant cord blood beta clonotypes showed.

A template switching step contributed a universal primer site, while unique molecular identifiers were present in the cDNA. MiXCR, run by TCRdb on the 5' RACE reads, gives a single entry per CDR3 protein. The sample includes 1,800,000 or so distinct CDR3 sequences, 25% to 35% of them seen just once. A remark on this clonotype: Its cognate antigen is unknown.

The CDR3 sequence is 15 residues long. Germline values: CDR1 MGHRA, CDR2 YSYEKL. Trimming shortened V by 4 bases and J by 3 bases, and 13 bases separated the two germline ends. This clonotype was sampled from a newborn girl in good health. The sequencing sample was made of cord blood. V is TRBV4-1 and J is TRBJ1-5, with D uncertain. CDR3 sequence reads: CASSLREWDNQPQHF. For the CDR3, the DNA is TGCGCCAGCAGCCTGAGGGAGTGGGACAATCAGCCCCAGCATTTT.